This T cell receptor beta chain was identified during a study (dated by TCRdb to 2016 to 2017). Notes on the research overall: To characterize human CD8+ TCR repertoires that recognize immunodominant viral antigens, the researchers relied on sequence and structural analyses. The investigation overall reported the following: CD8+ TCR repertoires specific to different immunodominant viral antigens were reported to be distinct from each other and highly diverse.

Via the germline V gene, CDR1 is SGHDN and CDR2 FVKESK. Reading from cysteine to phenylalanine, the CDR3 counts 15 amino acids. Left in the record is the CDR3 DNA by itself, 45 bases read in frame from the first base. The V and J ends are trimmed by 4 bases and 1 base, leaving 14 bases between them. This clonotype counts as medium-sized (0.01 to 0.1%). Its antigen is not yet known. Per-nucleotide qualities are absent, and no much larger clonotype sits a single base away. Sequencing instrument: Illumina HiSeq 2500. Starting from the raw public reads, TCRdb applied fastp trimming at Q25, assembled clones with MiXCR and retained in-frame beta chains. Each CDR3 protein gets just one entry, which takes the most common genes and DNA from the rows behind it. The sample data list about 180 distinct CDR3 sequences, and 25% of these were observed just once. The ten largest clones take up 92% of the sample.

Sequenced input: CD8+ T cells (not recorded whether cultured). The clonotype originates from a male donor. The chain was built from TRBV14 and TRBJ2-7, with a tentative D gene TRBD1 over 6 matching bases. The CDR3 loop reads CASSLRTARSYEQYF. The DNA sequence reads TGTGCCAGCAGCCTCCGGACAGCCAGGTCCTACGAGCAGTACTTC.